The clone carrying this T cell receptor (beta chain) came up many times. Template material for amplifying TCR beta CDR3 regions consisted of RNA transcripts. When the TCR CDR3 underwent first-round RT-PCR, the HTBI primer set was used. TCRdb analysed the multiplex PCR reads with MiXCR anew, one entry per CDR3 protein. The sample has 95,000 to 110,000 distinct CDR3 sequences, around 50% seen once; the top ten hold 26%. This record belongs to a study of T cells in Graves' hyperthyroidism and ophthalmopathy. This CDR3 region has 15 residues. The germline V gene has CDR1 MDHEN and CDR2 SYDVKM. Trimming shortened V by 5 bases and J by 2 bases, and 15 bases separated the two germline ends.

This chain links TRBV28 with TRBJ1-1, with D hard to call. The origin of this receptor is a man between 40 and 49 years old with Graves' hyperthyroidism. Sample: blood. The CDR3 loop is CASSPTNWVNTEAFF. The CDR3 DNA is TGTGCCAGCAGTCCGACGAACTGGGTTAACACTGAAGCTTTCTTT.